This TCR beta chain was sequenced during a study of CD8+ T cells in alopecia areata. Treatment: oral pan-JAK inhibitor, 5-10 mg twice daily. Isolated RNA was reverse transcribed into cDNA used as the sequencing template. TCRdb keeps only in-frame clones here, not all; method: immunoSEQ multiplex PCR. This table has more than 150,000 clones, 60% to 70% appearing once. Regarding the study as a whole: Expanded CD8+ clones among the top 100, and scalp clonality, were significantly decreased by tofacitinib. With patients, TCR sharing proved less clear than in mice, a difference possibly related to HLA. Scalp sample data also include resident alphabeta T cells from normal skin.

To note about this clone: Its cognate antigen is unknown.

This specimen was CD4+ T cells sorted from blood, taken at week 4, from a patient treated with tofacitinib. The receptor's source is a human donor with alopecia areata.

The CDR3 sequence is CASSPGTNTEAFF. CDR3 bases: TGTGCCAGCAGCCCTGGGACAAACACTGAAGCTTTCTTT. This chain links TRBV11-2 with TRBJ1-1; weak D call: TRBD1 (6 bases). The CDR3 is 13 residues long. Trimming took off 5 bases at V and 2 bases at J, with 9 bases between the two ends. CDR1 is SGHAT, CDR2 FQNNGV, per germline.